These 2 T cell receptor beta chains were sequenced from one sample in a study of Ad26.COV2.S vaccination and SARS-CoV-2 variants. The treatment denotes: around 19 received Ad26.COV2.S at low or high dose, single or two shots; about 5 received placebo; per-sample allocation not given. Day 63 following the first vaccine or placebo injection was when the samples were taken. Repertoires were generated with immunoSEQ multiplex PCR, while TCRdb's copy carries only in-frame clones and drops some. The sample lists about 350,000 clones, approximately 90% seen once, with roughly 5% in the top ten. The sample was peripheral blood, taken in a trial of Ad26.COV2.S vaccine versus placebo. The origin of the receptors is a person between 18 and 65 years old who received the Ad26.COV2.S COVID-19 vaccine or a placebo.

This rearrangement joins TRBV4-1 to TRBJ2-1; 7 bases line up with TRBD2. CDR1 is MGHRA, CDR2 YSYEKL, per germline. With 2 bases clipped from V and 4 bases from J, the junction kept 11 bases outside the gene matches. The CDR3 runs to 17 residues. The CDR3 loop reads CASSQLSSGAPYNEQFF. The CDR3 coding sequence is TGCGCCAGCAGCCAACTTTCTAGCGGAGCCCCTTACAATGAGCAGTTCTTC.

The chain links TRBV14 to TRBJ2-5, with D unclear. This CDR3 has 12 amino acids. Germline V gives CDR1 SGHDN, CDR2 FVKESK. Trimming removed 2 bases at V and 5 bases at J, with 6 bases between. CDR3 in DNA: TGTGCCAGCAGCCAATTAAGGGAGACCCAGTACTTC. Encoded protein: CASSQLRETQYF.